These T cell receptor beta chains were read from a single sample in a study of regulatory and conventional T cells in RAG deficiency. Produced via immunoSEQ multiplex PCR; TCRdb's table is partial and in-frame only. The sample contains 25,000 to 35,000 clones, about 87% of which appear only once. This sample was also put to use in a study of regulatory T cells.

The sequenced sample was CD8+ T cells sorted from blood. The receptors come from a human donor in good health. Both conserved end residues are part of each CDR3.

v_call	j_call	cdr3_aa
TRBV7-3	TRBJ1-5	CASSLDSNQPQHF
TRBV5-4	TRBJ1-4	CASSLEGYGEKLFF
TRBV4-1	TRBJ1-1	CASSPTGVEAFF
TRBV7-9	TRBJ2-1	CASSLSVEGSNEQFF
TRBV19	TRBJ1-3	CASSIGTAAGNTIYF
TRBV19	TRBJ2-2	CASSGGIAGELFF
TRBV7-2	TRBJ2-7	CASSSGTLSFSYEQYF
TRBV9	TRBJ2-7	CASSGGLAGAYEQYF
TRBV28	TRBJ2-1	CASSTGTVVEQFF
TRBV7-9	TRBJ2-7	CASSRTSSSYEQYF
TRBV28	TRBJ1-2	CASSPRDYGYTF
TRBV30	TRBJ2-7	CAWSVGLPRDEQYF
TRBV9	TRBJ2-1	CASQGSGDRANEQFF
TRBV18	TRBJ2-7	CASSPEGQVGSYEQYF
TRBV28	TRBJ2-7	CASSFLTTVREQYF
TRBV20-1	TRBJ2-7	CSAPREQYF
TRBV19	TRBJ2-2	CASVAGPSELFF
TRBV5-1	TRBJ1-1	CASSFGSEAFF
TRBV7-2	TRBJ2-3	CASSLARGATDTQYF
TRBV6-4	TRBJ2-3	CASTPGAGRTDTQYF
TRBV6-5	TRBJ2-7	CASRPDRTNYEQYF
TRBV7-6	TRBJ1-2	CASSRTGDAYGYTF
TRBV5-8	TRBJ1-2	CASSQGRAVSHYGYTF
TRBV6-1	TRBJ1-5	CASSERDRVSRFYQPQHF
TRBV19	TRBJ1-5	CASSIVGQVNQPQHF
TRBV28	TRBJ2-7	CASSNGRNSYEQYF
TRBV7-9	TRBJ1-2	CASSLDTGTGYTF
TRBV5-6	TRBJ1-2	CASSPGQYGYTF
TRBV5-1	TRBJ2-7	CASSLGAGGTYEQYF
TRBV19	NA	CASSTRPGLAGGPISTDTQHF
TRBV2	TRBJ2-7	CASSAGSYEQYF